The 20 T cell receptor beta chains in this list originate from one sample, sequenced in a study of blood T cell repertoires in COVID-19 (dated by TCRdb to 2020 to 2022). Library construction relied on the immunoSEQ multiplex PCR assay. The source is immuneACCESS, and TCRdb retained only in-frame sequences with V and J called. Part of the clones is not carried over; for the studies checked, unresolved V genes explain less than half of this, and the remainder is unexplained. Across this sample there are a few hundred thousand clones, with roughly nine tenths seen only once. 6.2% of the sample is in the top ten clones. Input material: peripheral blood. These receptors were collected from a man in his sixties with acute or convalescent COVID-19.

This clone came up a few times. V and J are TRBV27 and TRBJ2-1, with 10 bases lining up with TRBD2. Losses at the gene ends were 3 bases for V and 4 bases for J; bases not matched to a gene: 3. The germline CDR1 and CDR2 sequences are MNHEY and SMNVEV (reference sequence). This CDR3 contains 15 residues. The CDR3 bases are TGTGCCAGCAGTTTCGGACTAGCGGCGTACAATGAGCAGTTCTTC. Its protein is CASSFGLAAYNEQFF.

CDR3 region: CASSYSQGLGQPQHF. CDR3 nucleotides: TGTGCCAGCAGTTACTCACAGGGATTAGGTCAGCCCCAGCATTTT. V is TRBV6-2 or TRBV6-3 and J is TRBJ1-5, with TRBD1 as a possible D gene (6 bases). V was clipped by 0 bases and J by 6 bases, with 12 bases between them. CDR3 size: 15 residues. Germline V gene lookup returns CDR1 MNHEY and CDR2 SVGEGT.

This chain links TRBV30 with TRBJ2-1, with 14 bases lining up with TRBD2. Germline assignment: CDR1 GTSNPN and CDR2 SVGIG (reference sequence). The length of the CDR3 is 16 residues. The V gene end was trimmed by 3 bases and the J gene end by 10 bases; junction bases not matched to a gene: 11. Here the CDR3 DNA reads TGTGCCTGGAGCCGCCGACTAGCGGGAGGGTCAGTGGAGCAGTTCTTC. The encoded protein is CAWSRRLAGGSVEQFF.

CDR3 loop: CASSFNGYYGYTF. In nucleotides, the CDR3 is TGTGCCAGCAGTTTTAACGGGTACTATGGCTACACCTTC. The chain couples TRBV28 to TRBJ1-2; D is unresolved. CDR1 is MDHEN and CDR2 is SYDVKM in the germline V gene. V gave up 3 bases and J gave up 3 bases, with 8 bases separating them. The CDR3 sequence is 13 residues long.

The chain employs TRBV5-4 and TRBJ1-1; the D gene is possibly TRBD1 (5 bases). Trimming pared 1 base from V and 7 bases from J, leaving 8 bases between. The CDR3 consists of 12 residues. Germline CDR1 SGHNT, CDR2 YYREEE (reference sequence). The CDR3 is CASSLNGGEAFF. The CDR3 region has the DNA TGTGCCAGCAGCTTGAACGGGGGTGAAGCTTTCTTT.

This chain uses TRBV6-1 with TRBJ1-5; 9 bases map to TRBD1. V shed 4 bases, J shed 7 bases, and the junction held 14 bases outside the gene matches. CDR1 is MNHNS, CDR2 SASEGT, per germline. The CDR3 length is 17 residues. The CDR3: CASSARTGEKGKQPQHF. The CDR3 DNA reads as TGTGCCAGCAGTGCCCGGACAGGGGAAAAAGGGAAGCAGCCCCAGCATTTT.

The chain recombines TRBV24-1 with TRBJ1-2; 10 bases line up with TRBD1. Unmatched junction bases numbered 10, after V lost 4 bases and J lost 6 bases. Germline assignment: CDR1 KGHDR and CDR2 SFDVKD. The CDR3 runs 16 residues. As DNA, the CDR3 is TGTGCCACCAGTGACACCGGGACAGGGGCTGGGGATGGCTACACCTTC. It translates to CATSDTGTGAGDGYTF.

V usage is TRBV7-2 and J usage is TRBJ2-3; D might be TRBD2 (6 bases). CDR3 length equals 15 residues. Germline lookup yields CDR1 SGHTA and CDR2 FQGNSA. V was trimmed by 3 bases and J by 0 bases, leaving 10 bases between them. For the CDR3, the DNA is TGTGCCAGCAGCTTTGATCGGGGGAGCACAGATACGCAGTATTTT. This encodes CASSFDRGSTDTQYF.

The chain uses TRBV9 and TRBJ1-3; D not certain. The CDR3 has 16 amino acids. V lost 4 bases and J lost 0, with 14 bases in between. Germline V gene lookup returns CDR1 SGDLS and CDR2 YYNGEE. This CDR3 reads CASSPTPYYSGNTIYF. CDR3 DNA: TGTGCCAGCAGCCCAACACCCTACTACTCTGGAAACACCATATATTTT.

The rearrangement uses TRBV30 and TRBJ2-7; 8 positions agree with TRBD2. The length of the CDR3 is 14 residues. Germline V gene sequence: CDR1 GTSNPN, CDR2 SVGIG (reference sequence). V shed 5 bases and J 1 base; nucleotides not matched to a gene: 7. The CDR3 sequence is CAWSPGLVSYEQYF. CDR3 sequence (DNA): TGTGCCTGGTCACCGGGACTAGTATCCTACGAGCAGTACTTC.

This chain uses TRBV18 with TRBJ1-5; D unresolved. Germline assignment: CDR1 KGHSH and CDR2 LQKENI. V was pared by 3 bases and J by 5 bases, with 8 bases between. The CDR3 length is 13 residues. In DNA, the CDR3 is TGTGCCAGCTCACCCCTTAGAGATCAGCCCCAGCATTTT. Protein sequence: CASSPLRDQPQHF.

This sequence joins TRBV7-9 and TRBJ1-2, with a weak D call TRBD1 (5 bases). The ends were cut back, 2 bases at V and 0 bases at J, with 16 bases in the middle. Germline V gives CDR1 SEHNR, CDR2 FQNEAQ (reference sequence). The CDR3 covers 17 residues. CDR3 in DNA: TGTGCCAGCAGCTTATTCGGGGGAGCCCTTACTAACTATGGCTACACCTTC. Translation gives CASSLFGGALTNYGYTF.

CDR3 protein: CASSLGRGNSYNEQFF. The CDR3 DNA reads TGTGCCAGCAGCTTAGGCCGCGGGAATTCCTACAATGAGCAGTTCTTC. This chain connects TRBV7-2 to TRBJ2-1; the D gene is possibly TRBD2 (6 bases). V lost 1 base and J lost 1, with 11 bases in between. Per the germline V gene, CDR1 is SGHTA and CDR2 is FQGNSA. The CDR3 covers 16 residues.

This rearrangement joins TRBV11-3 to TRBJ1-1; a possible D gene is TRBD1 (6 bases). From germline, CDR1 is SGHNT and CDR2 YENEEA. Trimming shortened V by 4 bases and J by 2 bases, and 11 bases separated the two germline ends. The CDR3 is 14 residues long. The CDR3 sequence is CASSSTRGNTEAFF. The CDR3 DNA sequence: TGTGCCAGCAGCTCTACCAGGGGAAACACTGAAGCTTTCTTT.

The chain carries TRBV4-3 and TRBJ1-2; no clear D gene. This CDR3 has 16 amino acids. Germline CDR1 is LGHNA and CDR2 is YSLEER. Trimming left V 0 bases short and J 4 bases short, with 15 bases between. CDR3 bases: TGCGCCAGCAGCCAAGATGGGCTGGGGAGAGGCTATGGCTACACCTTC. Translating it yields CASSQDGLGRGYGYTF.

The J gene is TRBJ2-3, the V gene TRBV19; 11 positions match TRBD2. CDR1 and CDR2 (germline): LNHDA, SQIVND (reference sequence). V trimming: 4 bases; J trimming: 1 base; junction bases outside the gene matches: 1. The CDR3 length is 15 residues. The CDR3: CASSRLAGRTDTQYF. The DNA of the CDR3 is TGTGCCAGTAGTAGACTAGCGGGACGCACAGATACGCAGTATTTT. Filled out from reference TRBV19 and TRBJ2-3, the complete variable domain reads DGGITQSPKYLFRKEGQNVTLSCEQNLNHDAMYWYRQDPGQGLRLIYYSQIVNDFQKGDIAEGYSVSREKKESFPLTVTSAQKNPTAFYLCASSRLAGRTDTQYFGPGTRLTVL.

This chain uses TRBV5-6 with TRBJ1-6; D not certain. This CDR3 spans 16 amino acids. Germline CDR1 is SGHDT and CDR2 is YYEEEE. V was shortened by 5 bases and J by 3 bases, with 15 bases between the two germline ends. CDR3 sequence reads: CASSFGSRHYNSPLHF. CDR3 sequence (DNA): TGTGCCAGCAGTTTCGGTTCCCGACACTATAATTCACCCCTCCACTTT.

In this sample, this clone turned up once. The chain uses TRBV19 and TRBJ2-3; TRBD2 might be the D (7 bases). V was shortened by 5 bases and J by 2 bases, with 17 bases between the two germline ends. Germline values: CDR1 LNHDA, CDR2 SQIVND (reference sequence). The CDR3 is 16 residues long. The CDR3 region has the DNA TGTGCCAGTAGTGGTTTTCGGGCGGGGGCCACAGATACGCAGTATTTT. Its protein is CASSGFRAGATDTQYF.

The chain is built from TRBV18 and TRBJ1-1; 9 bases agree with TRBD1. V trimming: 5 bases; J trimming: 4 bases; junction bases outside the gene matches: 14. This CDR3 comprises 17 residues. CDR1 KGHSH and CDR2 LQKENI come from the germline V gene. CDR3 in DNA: TGTGCCAGCTCAACGTCGGGACAGGGTCTTTCGGGCACTGAAGCTTTCTTT. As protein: CASSTSGQGLSGTEAFF.

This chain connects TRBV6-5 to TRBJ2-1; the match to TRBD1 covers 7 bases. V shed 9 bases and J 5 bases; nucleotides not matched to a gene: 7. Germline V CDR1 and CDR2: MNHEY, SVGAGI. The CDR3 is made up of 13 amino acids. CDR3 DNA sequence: TGTGCCAGGTTGGGACAGTCGCACAATGAGCAGTTCTTC. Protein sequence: CARLGQSHNEQFF.